The 15 T cell receptor beta chains below all came from one sample that was sequenced in a study of OX40 agonist ivuxolimab in advanced cancers. Repertoires were generated with immunoSEQ multiplex PCR, while TCRdb's copy carries only in-frame clones and drops some. The sample has 40,000 or so clones, roughly four fifths seen once; the top ten hold roughly 2.2%. The starting material was CD4+ or CD8+ T cells sorted from blood, obtained in a trial of the OX40 agonist ivuxolimab. Every receptor here comes from an adult with an advanced solid tumor such as melanoma, head and neck, liver or kidney cancer.

The chain uses TRBV2 and TRBJ2-1, with 8 bases that match TRBD1. The CDR3 is 16 amino acids. J gave up 3 bases and V 4 bases, and 8 bases lay outside the gene matches. In germline, CDR1 is SNHLY, CDR2 FYNNEI. CDR3 loop: CASSGTDRADYNEQFF. CDR3 DNA: TGTGCCAGCAGTGGGACGGACAGGGCCGACTACAATGAGCAGTTCTTC.

The genes are TRBV7-9 and TRBJ2-2; weak D call: TRBD2 (5 bases). The V and J ends lost 1 base and 5 bases respectively, with 11 bases between them. Per the germline V gene, CDR1 is SEHNR and CDR2 is FQNEAQ (reference sequence). The length of the CDR3 is 15 residues. The CDR3 protein is CASSLDGRVTGELFF. The CDR3 nucleotides are TGTGCCAGCAGCTTAGACGGGCGGGTTACCGGGGAGCTGTTTTTT.

The chain is built from TRBV2 and TRBJ2-5, with 11 nucleotides matching TRBD2. The CDR3 is 16 amino acids. Germline CDR1 and CDR2: SNHLY and FYNNEI. Unmatched junction bases numbered 3, after V lost 1 base and J lost 2 bases. The CDR3 nucleotides read TGTGCCAGCAGTGAAGGGCTAGCGGGGGGACAAGAGACCCAGTACTTC. It specifies CASSEGLAGGQETQYF.

This sequence joins TRBV9 and TRBJ2-5, with TRBD1 matching over 9 bases. Germline trimming cut 2 bases from V and 4 bases from J; bases unmatched to any gene: 6. The CDR3 spans 15 residues. Germline-derived CDR1 and CDR2 are SGDLS and YYNGEE. The CDR3 DNA sequence: TGTGCCAGCAGCGTCGTGACAGGGGGTTTAGAGACCCAGTACTTC. Translation: CASSVVTGGLETQYF.

The chain links TRBV27 to TRBJ2-1; TRBD2 aligns across 8 bases. This CDR3 is 14 amino acids long. Germline CDR1 is MNHEY and CDR2 is SMNVEV (reference sequence). The trim removed 6 bases at V and 1 base at J, leaving 2 bases unmatched. CDR3 sequence (DNA): TGTGCCAGCAGGGAGCGGGGGTCCTACAATGAGCAGTTCTTC. This codes for CASRERGSYNEQFF.

This clone is termed medium-sized. In DNA, the CDR3 is TGTGCCAGCAATAGGGCAGGGGGCTATGGCTACACCTTC. It specifies CASNRAGGYGYTF. The rearrangement links TRBV9 to TRBJ1-2, with 7 bases matching TRBD1. Germline V gene data show CDR1 as SGDLS and CDR2 as YYNGEE. Trimming cost V 6 bases and J 4 bases; bases outside gene matches: 6. This CDR3 is 13 amino acids long.

The chain links TRBV28 to TRBJ2-7, with D tentatively TRBD2 (5 bases). Per the germline V gene, CDR1 is MDHEN and CDR2 is SYDVKM. The V and J ends lost 5 bases and 3 bases respectively, with 8 bases between them. The CDR3 covers 12 residues. Written as DNA, the CDR3 is TGTGCCAGCAGTCTACTAGACTACGAGCAGTACTTC. Translating it yields CASSLLDYEQYF.

V usage is TRBV30 and J usage is TRBJ2-7; tentatively, D is TRBD1 or TRBD2 (6 bases each). Germline loops: CDR1 GTSNPN, CDR2 SVGIG (reference sequence). V was pared by 0 bases and J by 6 bases, with 12 bases between. This CDR3 region has 13 residues. CDR3 nucleotides: TGTGCCTGGAGTGTACTCGGGGGCGGCGAGCAGTACTTC. It encodes CAWSVLGGGEQYF. The full variable domain, with the rest looked up from reference TRBV30 and TRBJ2-7, is SQTIHQWPATLVQPVGSPLSLECTVEGTSNPNLYWYRQAAGRGLQLLFYSVGIGQISSEVPQNLSASRPQDRQFILSSKKLLLSDSGFYLCAWSVLGGGEQYFGPGTRLTVT.

The chain recombines TRBV19 with TRBJ2-5; TRBD1 aligns across 10 bases. This CDR3 is built from 16 residues. The germline CDR1 and CDR2 sequences are LNHDA and SQIVND (reference sequence). The junction had 8 bases not matched to a gene; V was cut back by 4 bases and J by 3 bases. The DNA for the CDR3 is TGTGCCAGTAGTAGAACCGGGACAGGGGTGGAAGAGACCCAGTACTTC. Translation gives CASSRTGTGVEETQYF.

The V gene is TRBV5-6, the J gene TRBJ1-4; D unclear. From germline, CDR1 is SGHDT and CDR2 YYEEEE. The germline V and J ends were trimmed by 4 bases and 8 bases, with 15 bases remaining between them. The CDR3 consists of 14 residues. The CDR3 here is CASSQAARNEKLFF. Written as DNA, the CDR3 is TGTGCCAGCAGCCAAGCAGCCCGGAACGAAAAACTGTTTTTT.

The CDR3, as DNA: TGTGCCAGCAGCAGGGATCGAAACACCATATATTTT. As protein: CASSRDRNTIYF. The chain employs TRBV11-2 and TRBJ1-3, with D unclear. The CDR3 length is 12 residues. Germline V lookup: CDR1 SGHAT, CDR2 FQNNGV. The ends were cut back, 5 bases at V and 5 bases at J, with 7 bases in the middle.

The J gene is TRBJ1-5, the V gene TRBV28; D ambiguous. CDR3 size: 12 residues. V was pared by 8 bases and J by 3 bases, with 8 bases between. Per the germline V gene, CDR1 is MDHEN and CDR2 is SYDVKM. The CDR3 is CASESDNQPQHF. Written as DNA, the CDR3 is TGTGCCAGCGAGAGCGACAATCAGCCCCAGCATTTT.

V and J are TRBV11-3 and TRBJ2-3, with a possible D match to TRBD2 (5 bases). V lost 5 bases, J lost 6 bases, and 15 bases lay in between. The CDR3 has 14 amino acids. Germline lookup yields CDR1 SGHNT and CDR2 YENEEA. The CDR3 nucleotides are TGTGCCAGCAGCCCCCGGACTGGGCAGGATACGCAGTATTTT. Translated, it gives CASSPRTGQDTQYF.

V usage is TRBV2 and J usage is TRBJ1-6; 7 nucleotides agree with TRBD1. CDR3 length: 13 amino acids. V shed 6 bases and J 10 bases; nucleotides not matched to a gene: 6. Germline assignment: CDR1 SNHLY and CDR2 FYNNEI. CDR3 nucleotide sequence: TGTGCCAGCAGGAATAACAGGGGATCACCCCTCCACTTT. Residues: CASRNNRGSPLHF.

The chain joins TRBV18 to TRBJ2-7; TRBD1 is a possible D gene (5 bases). CDR1 KGHSH and CDR2 LQKENI come from the germline V gene. The ends were cut back, 0 bases at V and 5 bases at J, with 17 bases in the middle. This CDR3 contains 16 residues. CDR3 coding DNA: TGTGCCAGCTCACCACCTTTTTCTTGGACAAGGCACGAGCAGTACTTC. Protein product: CASSPPFSWTRHEQYF.